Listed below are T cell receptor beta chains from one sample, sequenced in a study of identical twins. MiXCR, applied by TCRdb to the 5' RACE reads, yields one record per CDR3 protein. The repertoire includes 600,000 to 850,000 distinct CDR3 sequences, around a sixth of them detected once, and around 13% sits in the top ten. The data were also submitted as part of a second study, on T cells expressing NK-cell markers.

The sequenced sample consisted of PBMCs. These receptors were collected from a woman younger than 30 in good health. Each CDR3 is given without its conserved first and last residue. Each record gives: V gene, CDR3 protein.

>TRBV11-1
ASSPFGDRVTGELF
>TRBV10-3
AISVSGNQETQY
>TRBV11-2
ASSLDISTGRDTQY
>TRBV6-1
ASSEDWGGAEAF
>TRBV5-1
ASSALTSGAAYEQY
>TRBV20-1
SAYRAAAPYNEQF
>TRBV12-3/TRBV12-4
ASSSLGGGETQY
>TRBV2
AFSLRTSGPGSLEQF
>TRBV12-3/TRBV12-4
ASSYASGGGSPLH
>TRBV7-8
ASRQAPNTGELF
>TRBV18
ASSLPLGEGSYEQY
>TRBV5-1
ASSWGLEETQY
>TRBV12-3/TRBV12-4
ASSPASGDYEQY
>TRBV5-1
ASSPGDRNNEQF
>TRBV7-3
ASSLSGTVSSTDTQY
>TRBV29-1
SLPGPGYT
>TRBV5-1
ASSLGQRTNEKLF
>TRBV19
ASSIALDRAYEQY
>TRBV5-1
ASSLAETGGDTQY
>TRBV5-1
ASSFLSGSLDEQY
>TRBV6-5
ASSYLRENTDTQY
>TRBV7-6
ASSSGPLSYNEQF
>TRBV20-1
SARGLVFSYNEQF
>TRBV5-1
ASSLGGAATIFNEQF
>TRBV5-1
ASSPGHLQETQY
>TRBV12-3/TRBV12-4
ASRPGLGGYEQY
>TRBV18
ASSPEALLAEAF
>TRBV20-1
SLRGGPWNEQF
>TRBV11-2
ASSSPGTSGRGSSYNEQF
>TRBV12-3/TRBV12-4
ASSFPQGASDTQY
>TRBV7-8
ASSLDTLYEQY
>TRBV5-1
ASSARVGETQY
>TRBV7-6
ASSLTGLDEAF
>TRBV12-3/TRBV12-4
ASSRYRGNQPQH
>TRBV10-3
AISEFPRQSKYQETQY
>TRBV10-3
AISESSPSPGTQY
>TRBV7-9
ASSLAGANNEQF
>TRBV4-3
ASTSGVGADTQY
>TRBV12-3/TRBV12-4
ASSSRRTGNTEAF
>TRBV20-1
SALRGYEQY
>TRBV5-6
ASSLGGSVDSTDTQY
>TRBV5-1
ASSLATGGLGEQY
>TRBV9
ASSAPGVRYNSPLH
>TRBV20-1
SARDTNYGYT
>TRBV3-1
ASSQVGTGYNEQY
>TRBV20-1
SARGSGGNQETQY
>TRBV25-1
ATEAGDYEQY
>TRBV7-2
ASSAGTGYPGEQY
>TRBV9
ASSHHGSAETQY
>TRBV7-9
ASSPILRASGGYEQY
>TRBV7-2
ASSLDRVGNEQF
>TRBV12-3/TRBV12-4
ASSPRTAYGYT
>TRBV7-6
ASSPSGRGETQY
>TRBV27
ASSRGSRVADTQY
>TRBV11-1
ASSLLRLAGRLIASTDTQY